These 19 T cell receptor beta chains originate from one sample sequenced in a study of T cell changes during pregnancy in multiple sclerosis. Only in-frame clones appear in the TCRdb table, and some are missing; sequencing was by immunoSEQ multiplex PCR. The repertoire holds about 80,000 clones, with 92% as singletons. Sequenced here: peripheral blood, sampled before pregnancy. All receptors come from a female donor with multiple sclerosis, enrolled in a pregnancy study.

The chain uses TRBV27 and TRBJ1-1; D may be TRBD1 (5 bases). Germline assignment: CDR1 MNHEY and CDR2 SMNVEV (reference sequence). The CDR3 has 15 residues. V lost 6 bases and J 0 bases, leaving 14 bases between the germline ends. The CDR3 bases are TGTGCCAGCAGAGTTTCGACCAGGGTGAACACTGAAGCTTTCTTT. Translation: CASRVSTRVNTEAFF.

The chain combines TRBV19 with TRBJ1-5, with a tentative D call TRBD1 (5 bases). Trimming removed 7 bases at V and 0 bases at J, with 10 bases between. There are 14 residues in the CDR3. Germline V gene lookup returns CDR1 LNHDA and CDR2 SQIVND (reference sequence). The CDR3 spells CASKGRDSNQPQHF. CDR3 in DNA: TGTGCCAGTAAGGGCAGGGATAGCAATCAGCCCCAGCATTTT.

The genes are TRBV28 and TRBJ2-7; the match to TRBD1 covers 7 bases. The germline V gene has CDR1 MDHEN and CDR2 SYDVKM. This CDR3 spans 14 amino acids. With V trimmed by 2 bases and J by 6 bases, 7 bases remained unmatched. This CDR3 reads CASSLPGQLREQYF. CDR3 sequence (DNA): TGTGCCAGCAGTTTACCGGGACAGCTCCGCGAGCAGTACTTC.

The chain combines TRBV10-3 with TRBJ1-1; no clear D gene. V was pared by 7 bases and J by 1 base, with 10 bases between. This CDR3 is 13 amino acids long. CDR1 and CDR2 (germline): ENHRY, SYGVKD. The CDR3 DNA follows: TGTGCCATCACTAACACGGGGAACACTGAAGCTTTCTTT. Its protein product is CAITNTGNTEAFF.

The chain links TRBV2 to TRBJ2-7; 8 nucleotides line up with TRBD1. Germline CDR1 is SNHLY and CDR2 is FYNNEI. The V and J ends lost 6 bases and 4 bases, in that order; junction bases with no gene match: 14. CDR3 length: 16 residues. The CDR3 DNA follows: TGTGCCAGCAGGGATACTACAGGGGGTAGGAGTTACGAGCAGTACTTC. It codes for CASRDTTGGRSYEQYF.

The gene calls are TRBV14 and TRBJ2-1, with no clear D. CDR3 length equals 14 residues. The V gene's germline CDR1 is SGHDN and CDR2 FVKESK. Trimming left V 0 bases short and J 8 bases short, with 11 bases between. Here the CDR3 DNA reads TGTGCCAGCAGCCAAGACCTCCCTCCCTATGAGCAGTTCTTC. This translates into CASSQDLPPYEQFF.

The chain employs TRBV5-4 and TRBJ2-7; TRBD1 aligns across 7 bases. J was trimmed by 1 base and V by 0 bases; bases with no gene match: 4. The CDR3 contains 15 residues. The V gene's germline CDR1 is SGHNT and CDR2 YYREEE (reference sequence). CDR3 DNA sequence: TGTGCCAGCAGCTTGGTGGGGACAGCATCCTACGAGCAGTACTTC. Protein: CASSLVGTASYEQYF.

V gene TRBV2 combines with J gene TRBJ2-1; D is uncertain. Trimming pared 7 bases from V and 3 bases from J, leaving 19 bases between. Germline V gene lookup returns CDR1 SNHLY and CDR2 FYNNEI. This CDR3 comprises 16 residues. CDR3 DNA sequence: TGTGCCAGCACCCCAACCTCAGGCCGCCGCTACAATGAGCAGTTCTTC. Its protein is CASTPTSGRRYNEQFF.

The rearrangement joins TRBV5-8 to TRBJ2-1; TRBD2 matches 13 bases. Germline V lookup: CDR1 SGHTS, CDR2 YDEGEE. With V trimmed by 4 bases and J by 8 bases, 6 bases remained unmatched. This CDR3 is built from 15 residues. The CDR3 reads CASSPGLAGVHEQFF. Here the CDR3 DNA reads TGTGCCAGCAGCCCAGGACTAGCGGGAGTACATGAGCAGTTCTTC.

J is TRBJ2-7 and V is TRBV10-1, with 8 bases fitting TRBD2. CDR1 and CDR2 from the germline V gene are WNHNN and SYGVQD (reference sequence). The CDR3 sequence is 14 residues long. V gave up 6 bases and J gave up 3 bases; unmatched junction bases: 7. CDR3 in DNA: TGCGCCAGCAGCCTAGCGGGTGTCGGCTACGAGCAGTACTTC. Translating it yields CASSLAGVGYEQYF.

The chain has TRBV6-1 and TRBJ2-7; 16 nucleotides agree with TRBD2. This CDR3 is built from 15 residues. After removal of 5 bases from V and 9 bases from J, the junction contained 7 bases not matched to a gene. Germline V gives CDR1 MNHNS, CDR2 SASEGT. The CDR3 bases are TGTGCCAGCAGTATCGGGGGACTAGCGGGAGGGGGGCAGTACTTC. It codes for CASSIGGLAGGGQYF.

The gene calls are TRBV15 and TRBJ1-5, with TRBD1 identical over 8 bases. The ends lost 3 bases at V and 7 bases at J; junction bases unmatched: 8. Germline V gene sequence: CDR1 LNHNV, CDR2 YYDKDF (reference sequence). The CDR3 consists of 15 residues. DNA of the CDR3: TGTGCCACCAGCAGCAGCAGGGGGCGGCGGCAGCCCCAGCATTTT. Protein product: CATSSSRGRRQPQHF.

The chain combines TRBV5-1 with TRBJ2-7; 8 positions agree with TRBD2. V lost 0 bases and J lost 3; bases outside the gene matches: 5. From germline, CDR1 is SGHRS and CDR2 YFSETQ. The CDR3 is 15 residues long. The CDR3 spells CASSLVGLADYEQYF. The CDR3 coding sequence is TGCGCCAGCAGCTTGGTCGGACTAGCCGACTACGAGCAGTACTTC.

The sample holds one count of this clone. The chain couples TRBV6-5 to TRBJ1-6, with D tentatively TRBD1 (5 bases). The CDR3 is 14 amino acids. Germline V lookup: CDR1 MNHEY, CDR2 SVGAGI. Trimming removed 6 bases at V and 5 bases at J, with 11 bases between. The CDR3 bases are TGTGCCAGCAGGCCTCAGGGAAATAATTCACCCCTCCACTTT. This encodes CASRPQGNNSPLHF.

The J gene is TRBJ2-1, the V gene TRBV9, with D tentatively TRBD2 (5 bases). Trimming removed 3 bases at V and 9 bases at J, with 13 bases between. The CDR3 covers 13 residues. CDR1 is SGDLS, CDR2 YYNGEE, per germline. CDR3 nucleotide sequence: TGTGCCAGCAGCGAAGGACTGACGACTGAGCAGTTCTTC. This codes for CASSEGLTTEQFF.

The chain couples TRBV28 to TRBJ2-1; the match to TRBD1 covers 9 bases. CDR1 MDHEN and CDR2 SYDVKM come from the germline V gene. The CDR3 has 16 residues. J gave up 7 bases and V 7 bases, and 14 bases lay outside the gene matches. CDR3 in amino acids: CASKLSSGQGYNEQFF. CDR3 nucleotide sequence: TGTGCCAGCAAGCTCTCATCGGGACAGGGTTATAATGAGCAGTTCTTC.

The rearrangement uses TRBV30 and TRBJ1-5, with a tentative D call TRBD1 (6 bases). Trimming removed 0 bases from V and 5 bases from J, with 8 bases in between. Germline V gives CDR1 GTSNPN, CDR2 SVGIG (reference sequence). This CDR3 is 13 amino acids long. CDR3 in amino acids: CAWSVGGDQPQHF. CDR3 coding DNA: TGTGCCTGGAGTGTAGGGGGGGATCAGCCCCAGCATTTT.

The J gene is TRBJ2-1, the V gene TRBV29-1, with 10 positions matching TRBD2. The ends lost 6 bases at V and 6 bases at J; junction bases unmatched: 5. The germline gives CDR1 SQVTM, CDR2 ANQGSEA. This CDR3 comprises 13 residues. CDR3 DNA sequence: TGCAGCGTACGCCTAGCGGGAGCCAATGAGCAGTTCTTC. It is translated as CSVRLAGANEQFF.

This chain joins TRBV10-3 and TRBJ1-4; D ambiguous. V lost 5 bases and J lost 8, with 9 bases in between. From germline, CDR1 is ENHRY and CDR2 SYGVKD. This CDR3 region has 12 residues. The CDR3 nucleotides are TGTGCCATCAGTCGGGGTGGAGAAAAACTGTTTTTT. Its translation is CAISRGGEKLFF.